What follows are 24 T cell receptor beta chains derived from one specimen sequenced in a study of T cells in Graves' hyperthyroidism and ophthalmopathy. Researchers amplified the TCR beta CDR3 regions from RNA transcripts. The study used the HTBI primer set for a first-round RT-PCR of the TCR CDR3. TCRdb used MiXCR to reprocess the multiplex PCR reads, holding one entry per CDR3 protein. Of about 350,000 distinct CDR3 sequences in the sample, approximately 15% are singletons; the top ten hold 20% to 25%. Sequenced material: blood. Receptors were obtained from a young woman with Graves' hyperthyroidism.

This clonotype showed up many times. The rearrangement links TRBV28 to TRBJ1-5; TRBD1 matches at 7 bases. The J segment lost 5 bases and the V segment lost 6 bases, leaving 7 bases of the junction unmatched. The CDR3 has 14 residues. The germline CDR1 and CDR2 sequences are MDHEN and SYDVKM. CDR3 nucleotides: TGTGCCAGCAGCCCCCAGGGGGGTTATCAGCCCCAGCATTTT. Residues: CASSPQGGYQPQHF.

This clonotype was recorded at least ten times. This chain links TRBV10-3 with TRBJ2-1, with TRBD2 identical over 13 bases. The CDR3 runs 19 residues. CDR1 ENHRY and CDR2 SYGVKD come from the germline V gene. V shed 1 base, J shed 9 bases, and the junction held 15 bases outside the gene matches. CDR3 sequence (DNA): TGTGCCATCAGTGAGTGGGGGACTAGCGGGGACAGGCAGCGGGCTGAGCAGTTCTTC. It codes for CAISEWGTSGDRQRAEQFF.

Regarding this clonotype: Just one base apart from a much larger clone, this may be a read error. The chain carries TRBV7-2 and TRBJ2-3; 12 nucleotides line up with TRBD2. The germline V gene encodes CDR1 SGHTA and CDR2 FQGNSA. CDR3 length: 14 amino acids. V was clipped by 8 bases and J by 4 bases; unmatched bases: 4. This CDR3 is CASRLAGEPDTQYF. The CDR3 coding sequence is TGTGCCAGCCGACTAGCGGGAGAGCCAGATACGCAGTATTTT.

This clonotype was seen ten or more times. The chain uses TRBV5-6 and TRBJ2-7; D remains ambiguous. In germline, CDR1 is SGHDT, CDR2 YYEEEE. The CDR3 contains 15 residues. Trimming removed 5 bases at V and 3 bases at J, with 18 bases between. The CDR3 region is CASSILGHPIYEQYF. The CDR3 DNA follows: TGTGCCAGCAGTATCTTAGGCCACCCAATCTACGAGCAGTACTTC.

V usage is TRBV7-6 and J usage is TRBJ2-6; 8 bases are shared with TRBD1. The CDR3 extends over 15 amino acids. Trimming removed 5 bases from V and 2 bases from J; junction bases left unmatched: 2. The V gene's germline CDR1 is SGHVS and CDR2 FNYEAQ. The CDR3 nucleotides read TGTGCCAGCAGCCCCAGGGGGCCTGGGGCCAACGTCCTGACTTTC. The encoded protein is CASSPRGPGANVLTF. Using reference TRBV7-6 and TRBJ2-6 for the parts outside the CDR3, the full variable domain is GAGVSQSPRYKVTKRGQDVALRCDPISGHVSLYWYRQALGQGPEFLTYFNYEAQQDKSGLPNDRFSAERPEGSISTLTIQRTEQRDSAMYRCASSPRGPGANVLTFGAGSRLTVL.

This clonotype has a count of ten or more. The chain links TRBV7-2 to TRBJ2-7, with D possibly matching TRBD2 (6 bases). The length of the CDR3 is 15 residues. V dropped 3 bases and J dropped 0 bases, with 12 bases sitting between them. The V gene's germline CDR1 is SGHTA and CDR2 FQGNSA. The CDR3: CASSFERASSYEQYF. CDR3 in DNA: TGTGCCAGCAGCTTTGAGCGGGCAAGCTCCTACGAGCAGTACTTC.

This chain connects TRBV20-1 to TRBJ2-3; 8 nucleotides match TRBD2. From germline, CDR1 is DFQATT and CDR2 SNEGSKA (reference sequence). V lost 4 bases and J lost 6; bases outside the gene matches: 9. The CDR3 extends over 14 amino acids. In DNA, the CDR3 is TGCAGTGCTAACGAGCGGGAGCCCTTTGATACGCAGTATTTT. It codes for CSANEREPFDTQYF.

A few counts support this clonotype. The chain joins TRBV5-8 to TRBJ2-1; 8 positions match TRBD2. Germline V gene lookup returns CDR1 SGHTS and CDR2 YDEGEE. Germline trimming cut 4 bases from V and 6 bases from J; bases unmatched to any gene: 12. This CDR3 contains 16 residues. The chain's CDR3 is CASSKESGSQRNEQFF. CDR3 coding DNA: TGTGCCAGCAGCAAAGAGAGCGGGAGTCAGCGCAATGAGCAGTTCTTC.

This clonotype was counted a few times. The rearrangement links TRBV18 to TRBJ2-7, with 9 bases aligning to TRBD2. V was clipped by 3 bases and J by 3 bases; unmatched bases: 6. This CDR3 has 15 amino acids. The V gene's germline CDR1 is KGHSH and CDR2 LQKENI. DNA of the CDR3: TGTGCCAGCTCACCGGTCGAGACTAGCGGCTACGAGCAGTACTTC. Translating gives CASSPVETSGYEQYF. Full variable domain (remainder filled in from reference TRBV18 and TRBJ2-7): NAGVMQNPRHLVRRRGQEARLRCSPMKGHSHVYWYRQLPEEGLKFMVYLQKENIIDESGMPKERFSAEFPKEGPSILRIQQVVRGDSAAYFCASSPVETSGYEQYFGPGTRLTVT.

This clonotype was counted ten times or more. V and J are TRBV20-1 and TRBJ2-1, with D unresolved. V was trimmed by 5 bases and J by 5 bases, leaving 13 bases between them. This CDR3 region has 13 residues. CDR1 and CDR2 (germline): DFQATT, SNEGSKA (reference sequence). CDR3 protein: CSAQRPANNEQFF. The CDR3 DNA sequence: TGCAGTGCTCAGAGACCAGCCAACAATGAGCAGTTCTTC.

Remarks on this clonotype: This clone may be a read error of a much larger clone one base away. The chain is built from TRBV28 and TRBJ1-3; D gene unclear. Germline V CDR1 and CDR2: MDHEN, SYDVKM. The length of the CDR3 is 11 residues. In DNA, the CDR3 is TGTGCCAGCATCCTTGGAAACACCATACATTTT. Protein sequence: CASILGNTIHF.

The chain combines TRBV6-2 or TRBV6-3 with TRBJ2-7; 11 bases map to TRBD2. CDR3 length equals 13 residues. The V and J ends lost 11 bases and 2 bases, in that order; junction bases with no gene match: 5. The germline CDR1 and CDR2 sequences are MNHEY and SVGEGT. This chain's CDR3 is CAGGLAATYEQYF. Here the CDR3 DNA reads TGTGCCGGGGGACTAGCGGCGACCTACGAGCAGTACTTC.

This clonotype has ten or more counts. The chain recombines TRBV11-2 with TRBJ2-5; 11 nucleotides line up with TRBD2. The junction had 18 bases not matched to a gene; V was cut back by 5 bases and J by 4 bases. Germline-derived CDR1 and CDR2 are SGHAT and FQNNGV. The CDR3 has 19 amino acids. The CDR3: CASSPRRLAGPKGGETQYF. The CDR3 DNA follows: TGTGCCAGCAGCCCCAGACGACTAGCGGGGCCGAAGGGCGGAGAGACCCAGTACTTC.

Ten or more counts support this clonotype. This chain uses TRBV20-1 with TRBJ2-5, with D maybe TRBD2 (6 bases). Germline CDR1 and CDR2: DFQATT and SNEGSKA (reference sequence). Deletions cut 0 bases from V and 4 bases from J, with 27 bases between. CDR3 length equals 19 residues. CDR3 sequence reads: CSARDYRADERGVGETQYF. The CDR3 nucleotides are TGCAGTGCTAGAGATTACCGAGCAGACGAACGCGGGGTGGGAGAGACCCAGTACTTC.

The chain combines TRBV2 with TRBJ1-3, with a weak D call TRBD1 (6 bases). CDR1 and CDR2 from the germline V gene are SNHLY and FYNNEI. This CDR3 is 15 amino acids long. Between the trimmed V and J ends, which lost 2 bases and 9 bases, there was a span of 17 bases. This CDR3 is CASSESRGTRFTIYF. CDR3 DNA sequence: TGTGCCAGCAGTGAAAGCAGGGGAACACGTTTCACCATATATTTT.

At least ten counts were recorded for this clonotype. This chain connects TRBV7-2 to TRBJ2-1, with D unresolved. This CDR3 region has 14 residues. Germline values: CDR1 SGHTA, CDR2 FQGNSA. V lost 5 bases, J lost 0 bases, and 8 bases lay in between. CDR3 bases: TGTGCCAGCAGCGGCCCCAACTCCTACAATGAGCAGTTCTTC. This sequence encodes CASSGPNSYNEQFF.

This clonotype has at least ten counts. The rearrangement uses TRBV3-1 and TRBJ1-6, with D uncertain. Germline assignment: CDR1 LGHDT and CDR2 YNNKEL (reference sequence). The CDR3 extends over 13 amino acids. V dropped 4 bases and J dropped 7 bases, with 8 bases sitting between them. In DNA form, the CDR3 reads TGTGCCAGCAGCCCGCAGTTAAATTCACCCCTCCACTTT. Amino acid sequence: CASSPQLNSPLHF.

This chain links TRBV20-1 with TRBJ2-7; 7 bases map to TRBD1. Unmatched junction bases numbered 6, after V lost 3 bases and J lost 1 base. This CDR3 region has 14 residues. In germline, CDR1 is DFQATT, CDR2 SNEGSKA (reference sequence). CDR3 sequence (DNA): TGCAGTGCTAGTTCTCCGGGACAGTCCTACGAGCAGTACTTC. Translated: CSASSPGQSYEQYF.

This clonotype showed up many times. The chain is built from TRBV11-2 and TRBJ2-3, with D perhaps matching TRBD1 (5 bases). Germline CDR1 is SGHAT and CDR2 is FQNNGV. This CDR3 is built from 15 residues. V lost 2 bases to trimming and J lost 2 bases, with 11 bases between them. The CDR3 loop is CASSLFGRDTDTQYF. CDR3 sequence (DNA): TGTGCCAGCAGCTTATTCGGCAGGGACACAGATACGCAGTATTTT.

For this clonotype: This may arise from a read error, as a much more abundant clone is one base away. The rearrangement links TRBV20-1 to TRBJ1-1; tentative D call: TRBD1 (6 bases). This CDR3 comprises 15 residues. CDR1 is DFQATT and CDR2 is SNEGSKA in the germline V gene (reference sequence). Trimming took 0 bases from V and 6 from J, leaving 17 bases between them. CDR3 amino acids: CSARDGGRGNAEAFF. The DNA for the CDR3 is TGCAGTGCTAGAGATGGAGGCAGGGGCAATGCTGAAGCTTTCTTT.

This clonotype came up a few times. The rearrangement links TRBV29-1 to TRBJ2-7, with D tentatively TRBD1 or TRBD2 (5 bases each). Deletions cut 4 bases from V and 4 bases from J, with 14 bases between. Germline loops: CDR1 SQVTM, CDR2 ANQGSEA. This CDR3 is built from 13 residues. In nucleotides, the CDR3 is TGCAGCGTTGTTGGGGCGAGGGGATACGAGCAGTACTTC. Translating it yields CSVVGARGYEQYF.

The chain has TRBV10-3 and TRBJ2-1, with 8 bases aligning to TRBD2. The CDR3 contains 17 residues. The V and J ends lost 2 bases and 0 bases, in that order; junction bases with no gene match: 6. The V gene's germline CDR1 is ENHRY and CDR2 SYGVKD. CDR3: CAISELPGGSSYNEQFF. The DNA for the CDR3 is TGTGCCATCAGTGAGCTCCCGGGGGGGAGCTCCTACAATGAGCAGTTCTTC.

Many counts were recorded for this clonotype. The J gene is TRBJ2-1, the V gene TRBV20-1; TRBD2 agrees at 8 bases. Germline V CDR1 and CDR2: DFQATT, SNEGSKA (reference sequence). The CDR3 consists of 15 residues. The junction had 13 bases not matched to a gene; V was cut back by 5 bases and J by 7 bases. This CDR3 is CSAPTIAGRRNEQFF. CDR3 nucleotides: TGCAGTGCTCCGACAATAGCGGGAAGGAGGAATGAGCAGTTCTTC.

In its sample, this clonotype was seen many times. This chain joins TRBV3-1 and TRBJ1-5; D gene ambiguous. Germline-derived CDR1 and CDR2 are LGHDT and YNNKEL (reference sequence). The CDR3 has 14 residues. V was pared by 6 bases and J by 6 bases, with 15 bases between. The CDR3 spells CASSKTADGQPQHF. CDR3 in DNA: TGTGCCAGCAGTAAGACCGCGGACGGTCAGCCCCAGCATTTT.